Below are 20 T cell receptor beta chains sequenced from a single sample in a study of T cell changes during pregnancy in multiple sclerosis. Clones were sequenced by immunoSEQ multiplex PCR, and TCRdb holds only the in-frame ones, with some missing. The table includes tens of thousands of clones, around 94% detected once. Here the sequenced sample was CD4+ T cells from peripheral blood mononuclear cells, taken after pregnancy. Receptors were obtained from a female donor with multiple sclerosis, enrolled in a pregnancy study.

The rearrangement uses TRBV28 and TRBJ1-2; D remains ambiguous. The V end lost 2 bases, the J end lost 6 bases, and 10 bases lay between the germline ends. From germline, CDR1 is MDHEN and CDR2 SYDVKM. The length of the CDR3 is 13 residues. The CDR3 DNA sequence: TGTGCCAGCAGTTTAGAGGGCGCGCATGGCTACACCTTC. Translating it yields CASSLEGAHGYTF.

This clone was recorded a few times. This chain uses TRBV5-1 with TRBJ1-5; tentative D call: TRBD1 (5 bases). This CDR3 has 15 amino acids. Germline V gene data show CDR1 as SGHRS and CDR2 as YFSETQ. V was pared by 2 bases and J by 2 bases, with 11 bases between. The CDR3 sequence: CASSLGGTGNQPQHF. CDR3 sequence (DNA): TGCGCCAGCAGCTTAGGAGGGACGGGCAATCAGCCCCAGCATTTT. The entire variable domain, with the rest obtained from reference TRBV5-1 and TRBJ1-5, is as follows: KAGVTQTPRYLIKTRGQQVTLSCSPISGHRSVSWYQQTPGQGLQFLFEYFSETQRNKGNFPGRFSGRQFSNSRSEMNVSTLELGDSALYLCASSLGGTGNQPQHFGDGTRLSIL.

This rearrangement joins TRBV20-1 to TRBJ2-1; D is ambiguous. CDR1 is DFQATT and CDR2 is SNEGSKA in the germline V gene (reference sequence). V was cut by 5 bases and J by 4 bases, with 3 bases left in between. This CDR3 has 10 residues. The CDR3 DNA is TGCAGTGCTTCATACAATGAGCAGTTCTTC. It encodes CSASYNEQFF.

V gene TRBV19 combines with J gene TRBJ1-2; possible D gene TRBD1, 5 bases. V dropped 1 base and J dropped 3 bases, with 15 bases sitting between them. This CDR3 is built from 16 residues. CDR1 is LNHDA, CDR2 SQIVND, per germline (reference sequence). CDR3 residues: CASSIARDWKDYGYTF. CDR3 sequence (DNA): TGTGCCAGTAGTATAGCCCGGGACTGGAAAGACTATGGCTACACCTTC.

The rearrangement joins TRBV9 to TRBJ2-1; D uncertain. Germline V gene data show CDR1 as SGDLS and CDR2 as YYNGEE. The V end lost 0 bases, the J end lost 10 bases, and 8 bases lay between the germline ends. The CDR3 is 12 amino acids. The CDR3 nucleotides are TGTGCCAGCAGCGTAGGAGTGAAGGAGCAGTTCTTC. This gives the protein CASSVGVKEQFF.

The chain couples TRBV10-3 to TRBJ1-2; D might be TRBD1 (5 bases). The CDR3 has 18 residues. The germline CDR1 and CDR2 sequences are ENHRY and SYGVKD. V was shortened by 0 bases and J by 1 base, with 18 bases between the two germline ends. Here the CDR3 DNA reads TGTGCCATCAGTGAGTCTAGGACAAGGTCGTTCGTTAACTATGGCTACACCTTC. Protein: CAISESRTRSFVNYGYTF.

The chain joins TRBV4-3 to TRBJ2-3, with a possible D match to TRBD2 (5 bases). Trimming took 4 bases from V and 1 from J, leaving 15 bases between them. Germline V lookup: CDR1 LGHNA, CDR2 YSLEER. The CDR3 is 16 residues long. The CDR3 sequence is CASSPTAAVGTDTQYF. In DNA, the CDR3 is TGCGCCAGCAGCCCCACAGCGGCGGTCGGCACAGATACGCAGTATTTT.

V is TRBV9 and J is TRBJ2-7; 7 bases are a match to TRBD2. Germline loops: CDR1 SGDLS, CDR2 YYNGEE. V shed 4 bases, J shed 1 base, and the junction held 8 bases outside the gene matches. The CDR3 loop spans 15 amino acids. CDR3 residues: CASSPGGVGSYEQYF. DNA of the CDR3: TGTGCCAGCAGCCCGGGAGGAGTGGGGTCCTACGAGCAGTACTTC. Together with reference TRBV9 and TRBJ2-7, the CDR3 gives the full variable domain: DSGVTQTPKHLITATGQRVTLRCSPRSGDLSVYWYQQSLDQGLQFLIQYYNGEERAKGNILERFSAQQFPDLHSELNLSSLELGDSALYFCASSPGGVGSYEQYFGPGTRLTVT.

The rearrangement uses TRBV2 and TRBJ2-1; D possibly corresponds to TRBD2 (6 bases). The CDR3 sequence is 13 residues long. Deletions cut 4 bases from V and 5 bases from J, with 9 bases between. Germline CDR1 reads SNHLY; CDR2 reads FYNNEI. The CDR3, as DNA: TGTGCCAGCAGTGCGGACTACAACAATGAGCAGTTCTTC. The encoded protein is CASSADYNNEQFF.

The chain links TRBV19 to TRBJ1-4; 9 bases fit TRBD1. Germline V gene data show CDR1 as LNHDA and CDR2 as SQIVND (reference sequence). This CDR3 region has 14 residues. The V segment lost 4 bases and the J segment 8 bases; nucleotides outside the gene matches: 5. CDR3 nucleotides: TGTGCCAGTAGTACGGGACAGGGCAGGGAAAAACTGTTTTTT. Protein product: CASSTGQGREKLFF.

The chain links TRBV6-5 to TRBJ2-7; 14 bases are shared with TRBD2. J gave up 7 bases and V 6 bases, and 8 bases lay outside the gene matches. This CDR3 comprises 15 residues. Germline V gene lookup returns CDR1 MNHEY and CDR2 SVGAGI. The DNA of the CDR3 is TGTGCCAGCAGCCCCCGACTAGCGGGAGGGCAAGAGCAGTACTTC. This codes for CASSPRLAGGQEQYF.

The gene calls are TRBV5-1 and TRBJ1-2; D is unclear. V lost 1 base to trimming and J lost 5 bases, with 9 bases between them. In germline, CDR1 is SGHRS, CDR2 YFSETQ. The CDR3 loop spans 13 amino acids. CDR3 amino acids: CASSLSRGYGYTF. In nucleotides, the CDR3 is TGCGCCAGCAGCTTGTCGCGGGGATATGGCTACACCTTC.

The chain couples TRBV7-2 to TRBJ2-3, with TRBD1 matching 8 bases. Trimming cost V 6 bases and J 2 bases; bases outside gene matches: 7. Germline V lookup: CDR1 SGHTA, CDR2 FQGNSA. The CDR3 extends over 15 amino acids. CDR3 residues: CASSSNRGVTDTQYF. The CDR3 DNA reads as TGTGCCAGCAGTTCGAACAGGGGGGTCACAGATACGCAGTATTTT.

The CDR3 DNA reads as TGCGCCAGCAGTGAATTTGGGGGACAAGGCTACGAGCAGTACTTC. Its translation is CASSEFGGQGYEQYF. The gene calls are TRBV10-2 and TRBJ2-7; D possibly corresponds to TRBD1 (6 bases). This CDR3 comprises 15 residues. V shed 3 bases and J shed 3 bases, with 15 bases lying between them. Germline values: CDR1 WSHSY, CDR2 SAAADI.

The chain uses TRBV7-9 and TRBJ2-1, with D perhaps matching TRBD1 (5 bases). Trimming removed 1 base at V and 9 bases at J, with 22 bases between. Germline CDR1 is SEHNR and CDR2 is FQNEAQ (reference sequence). This CDR3 contains 17 residues. CDR3 sequence reads: CASSLERVGQGFREQFF. CDR3 nucleotides: TGTGCCAGCAGCTTAGAAAGGGTCGGACAAGGATTTCGTGAGCAGTTCTTC. Full variable domain (missing parts from reference TRBV7-9 and TRBJ2-1): DTGVSQNPRHKITKRGQNVTFRCDPISEHNRLYWYRQTLGQGPEFLTYFQNEAQLEKSRLLSDRFSAERPKGSFSTLEIQRTEQGDSAMYLCASSLERVGQGFREQFFGPGTRLTVL.

This sequence joins TRBV5-6 and TRBJ1-2; TRBD1 matches at 8 bases. The CDR3 covers 14 residues. Germline trimming cut 2 bases from V and 8 bases from J; bases unmatched to any gene: 8. Germline loops: CDR1 SGHDT, CDR2 YYEEEE. The CDR3 is CASSLLGQARGYTF. The CDR3 coding sequence is TGTGCCAGCAGCTTATTGGGACAGGCAAGGGGCTACACCTTC.

The chain has TRBV28 and TRBJ1-2, with a weak D call TRBD1 (6 bases). Trimming took 10 bases from V and 5 from J, leaving 14 bases between them. The CDR3 is 12 residues long. CDR1 and CDR2 (germline): MDHEN, SYDVKM. The CDR3 spells CATFAGVYGYTF. In DNA, the CDR3 is TGTGCCACCTTTGCAGGGGTTTATGGCTACACCTTC.

The gene calls are TRBV30 and TRBJ2-7; TRBD1 might be the D (5 bases). CDR3 length: 13 residues. In germline, CDR1 is GTSNPN, CDR2 SVGIG (reference sequence). Deletions cut 2 bases from V and 2 bases from J, with 10 bases between. CDR3 protein: CAWSLTGPYEQYF. Written as DNA, the CDR3 is TGTGCCTGGAGTCTCACAGGTCCCTACGAGCAGTACTTC.

The rearrangement links TRBV5-8 to TRBJ1-4; D remains ambiguous. The germline gives CDR1 SGHTS, CDR2 YDEGEE. V was pared by 4 bases and J by 6 bases, with 16 bases between. The CDR3 is made up of 15 amino acids. The CDR3 coding sequence is TGTGCCAGCAGCCAGGTTGGTGGCGCGTATGAAAAACTGTTTTTT. Its translation is CASSQVGGAYEKLFF.

This chain links TRBV19 with TRBJ2-1; D gene unclear. Germline assignment: CDR1 LNHDA and CDR2 SQIVND (reference sequence). This CDR3 spans 15 amino acids. V was shortened by 4 bases and J by 9 bases, with 19 bases between the two germline ends. CDR3 sequence: CASSTLTPRSSEQFF. CDR3 nucleotide sequence: TGTGCCAGTAGTACTCTGACTCCTCGGAGCAGTGAGCAGTTCTTC. Variable domain in full (rest from reference TRBV19 and TRBJ2-1): DGGITQSPKYLFRKEGQNVTLSCEQNLNHDAMYWYRQDPGQGLRLIYYSQIVNDFQKGDIAEGYSVSREKKESFPLTVTSAQKNPTAFYLCASSTLTPRSSEQFFGPGTRLTVL.